The clone carrying this TCR beta chain has just a few counts. Its target is not known. V was trimmed by 3 bases and J by 8 bases, leaving 11 bases between them. In germline, CDR1 is SQVTM, CDR2 ANQGSEA. This CDR3 region has 12 residues. This sample is drawn from a study of beta chain features in type 1 diabetes. The study's findings and limits: Naive, central memory and regulatory TCRB repertoires appeared more similar among patients than healthy donors. Shortening of TCRB CDR3s, moderate but significant, appeared in all four CD4+ subsets of Type 1 diabetes patients.

What was sequenced were expressed TCRB transcripts, since all of the isolated RNA had been reverse transcribed. Method: immunoSEQ multiplex PCR; TCRdb's copy keeps in-frame clones and lacks some. The table lists about 150,000 clones, approximately 9.1% of them singletons. Sequencing was done on a sample of central memory CD4+ T cells from blood. This clonotype was obtained from a woman aged 25 to 39 with type 1 diabetes. The chain employs TRBV29-1 and TRBJ2-1, with D possibly TRBD1 on 5 matching bases. CDR3 DNA sequence: TGCAGCGTTGACAGGGAATACGATGAGCAGTTCTTC. It encodes CSVDREYDEQFF.